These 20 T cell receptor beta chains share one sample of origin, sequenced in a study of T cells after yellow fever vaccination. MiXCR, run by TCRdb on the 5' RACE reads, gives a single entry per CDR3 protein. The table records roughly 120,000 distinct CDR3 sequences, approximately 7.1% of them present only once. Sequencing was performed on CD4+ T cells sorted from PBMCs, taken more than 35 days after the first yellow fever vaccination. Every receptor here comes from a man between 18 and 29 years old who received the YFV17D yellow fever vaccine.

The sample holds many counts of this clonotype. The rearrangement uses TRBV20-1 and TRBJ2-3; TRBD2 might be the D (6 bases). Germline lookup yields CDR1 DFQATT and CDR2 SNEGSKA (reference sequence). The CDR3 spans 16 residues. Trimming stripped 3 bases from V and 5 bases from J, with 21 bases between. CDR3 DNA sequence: TGCAGTGCTAGTCGGTTTGCGGGGAGGATCGAAGATACGCAGTATTTT. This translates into CSASRFAGRIEDTQYF.

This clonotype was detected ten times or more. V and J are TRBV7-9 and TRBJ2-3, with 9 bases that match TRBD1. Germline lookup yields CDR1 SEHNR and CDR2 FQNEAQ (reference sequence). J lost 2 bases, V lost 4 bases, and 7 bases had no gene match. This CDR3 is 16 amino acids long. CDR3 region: CASSYTGQGYTDTQYF. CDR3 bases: TGTGCCAGCAGCTACACGGGACAGGGCTACACAGATACGCAGTATTTT. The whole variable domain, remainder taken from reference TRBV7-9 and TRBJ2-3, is DTGVSQNPRHKITKRGQNVTFRCDPISEHNRLYWYRQTLGQGPEFLTYFQNEAQLEKSRLLSDRFSAERPKGSFSTLEIQRTEQGDSAMYLCASSYTGQGYTDTQYFGPGTRLTVL.

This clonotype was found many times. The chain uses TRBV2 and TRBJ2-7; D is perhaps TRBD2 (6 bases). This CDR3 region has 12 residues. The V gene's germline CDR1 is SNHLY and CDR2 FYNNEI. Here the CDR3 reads CAKGRPDYEQYF. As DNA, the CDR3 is TGTGCTAAGGGGAGGCCGGACTACGAGCAGTACTTC.

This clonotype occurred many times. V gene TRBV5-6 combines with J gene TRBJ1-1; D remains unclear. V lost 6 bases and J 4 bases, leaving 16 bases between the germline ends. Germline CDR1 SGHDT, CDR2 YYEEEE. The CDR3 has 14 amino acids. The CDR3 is CASNPRAGPTEAFF. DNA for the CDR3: TGTGCCAGCAACCCTAGGGCAGGCCCCACTGAAGCTTTCTTT.

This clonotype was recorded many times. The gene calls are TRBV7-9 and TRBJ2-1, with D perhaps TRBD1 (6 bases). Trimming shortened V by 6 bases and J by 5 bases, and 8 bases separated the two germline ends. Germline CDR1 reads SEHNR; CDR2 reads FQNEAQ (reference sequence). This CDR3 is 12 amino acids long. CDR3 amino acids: CASSRTDNEQFF. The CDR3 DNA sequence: TGTGCCAGCAGTCGGACAGACAATGAGCAGTTCTTC.

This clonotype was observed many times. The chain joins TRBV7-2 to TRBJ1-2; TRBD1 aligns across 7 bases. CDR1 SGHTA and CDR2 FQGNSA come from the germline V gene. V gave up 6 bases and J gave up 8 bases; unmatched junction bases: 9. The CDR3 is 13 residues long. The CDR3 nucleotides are TGTGCCAGCAGTTACCCAGGGGGAAGGGGCTACACCTTC. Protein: CASSYPGGRGYTF.

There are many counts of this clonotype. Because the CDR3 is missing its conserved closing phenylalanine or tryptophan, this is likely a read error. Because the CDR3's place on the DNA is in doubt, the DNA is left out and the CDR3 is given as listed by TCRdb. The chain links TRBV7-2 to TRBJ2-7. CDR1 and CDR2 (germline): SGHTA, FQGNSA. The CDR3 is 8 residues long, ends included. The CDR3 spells CASSSPSR.

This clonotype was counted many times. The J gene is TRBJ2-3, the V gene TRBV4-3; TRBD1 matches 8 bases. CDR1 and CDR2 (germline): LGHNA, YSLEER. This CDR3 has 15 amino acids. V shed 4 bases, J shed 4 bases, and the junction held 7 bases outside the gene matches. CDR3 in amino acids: CASSRTGGPADTQYF. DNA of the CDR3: TGCGCCAGCAGCCGCACAGGGGGTCCGGCAGATACGCAGTATTTT.

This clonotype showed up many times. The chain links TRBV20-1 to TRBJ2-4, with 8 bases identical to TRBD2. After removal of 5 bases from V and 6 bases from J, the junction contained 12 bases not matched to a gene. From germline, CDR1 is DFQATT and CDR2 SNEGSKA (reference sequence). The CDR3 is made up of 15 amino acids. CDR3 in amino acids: CSAVGAGVLLNIQYF. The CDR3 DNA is TGCAGTGCTGTTGGAGCGGGGGTCCTTTTAAACATTCAGTACTTC.

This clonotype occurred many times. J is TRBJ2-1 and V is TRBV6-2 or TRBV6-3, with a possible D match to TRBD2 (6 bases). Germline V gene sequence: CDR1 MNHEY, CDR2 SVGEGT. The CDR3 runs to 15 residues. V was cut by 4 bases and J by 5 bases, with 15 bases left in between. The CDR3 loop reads CASSSYRDSNNEQFF. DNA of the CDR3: TGTGCCAGCAGTTCGTATAGGGACTCAAACAATGAGCAGTTCTTC.

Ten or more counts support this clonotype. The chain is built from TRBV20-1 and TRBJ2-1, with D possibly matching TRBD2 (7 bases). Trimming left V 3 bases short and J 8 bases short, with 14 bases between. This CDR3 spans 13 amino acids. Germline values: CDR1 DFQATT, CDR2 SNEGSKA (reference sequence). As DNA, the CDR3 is TGCAGTGCTAGTGTGGGGGGGGCTGATGAGCAGTTCTTC. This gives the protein CSASVGGADEQFF.

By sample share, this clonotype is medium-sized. In DNA, the CDR3 is TGCGCCAGCAGCCAAGATTACGGGGGCGGAGGCTATGGCTACACCTTC. Translated, it gives CASSQDYGGGGYGYTF. This rearrangement joins TRBV4-3 to TRBJ1-2; TRBD1 is a possible D gene (6 bases). Per germline, CDR1 LGHNA and CDR2 YSLEER. The length of the CDR3 is 16 residues. V was clipped by 0 bases and J by 4 bases, with 15 bases between them.

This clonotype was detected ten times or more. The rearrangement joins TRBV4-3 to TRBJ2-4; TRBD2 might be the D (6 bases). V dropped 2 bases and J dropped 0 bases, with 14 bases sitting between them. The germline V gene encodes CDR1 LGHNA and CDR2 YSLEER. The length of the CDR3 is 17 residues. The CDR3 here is CASSQSGLSIAKNIQYF. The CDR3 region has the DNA TGCGCCAGCAGCCAATCGGGACTTTCAATAGCCAAAAACATTCAGTACTTC.

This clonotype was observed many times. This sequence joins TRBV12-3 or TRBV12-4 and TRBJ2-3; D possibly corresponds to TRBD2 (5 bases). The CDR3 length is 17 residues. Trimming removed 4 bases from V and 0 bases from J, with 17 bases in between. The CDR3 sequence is CASSSLPSTPSTDTQYF. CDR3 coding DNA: TGTGCCAGCAGTTCCCTACCTAGCACCCCTAGCACAGATACGCAGTATTTT.

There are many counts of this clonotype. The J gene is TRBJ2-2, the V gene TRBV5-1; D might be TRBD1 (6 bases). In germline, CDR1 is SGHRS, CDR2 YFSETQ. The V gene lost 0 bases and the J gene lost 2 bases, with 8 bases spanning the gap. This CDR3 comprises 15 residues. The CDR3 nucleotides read TGCGCCAGCAGCTTGGCAGGGGCAAACACCGGGGAGCTGTTTTTT. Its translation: CASSLAGANTGELFF. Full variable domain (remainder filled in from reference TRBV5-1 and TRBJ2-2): KAGVTQTPRYLIKTRGQQVTLSCSPISGHRSVSWYQQTPGQGLQFLFEYFSETQRNKGNFPGRFSGRQFSNSRSEMNVSTLELGDSALYLCASSLAGANTGELFFGEGSRLTVL.

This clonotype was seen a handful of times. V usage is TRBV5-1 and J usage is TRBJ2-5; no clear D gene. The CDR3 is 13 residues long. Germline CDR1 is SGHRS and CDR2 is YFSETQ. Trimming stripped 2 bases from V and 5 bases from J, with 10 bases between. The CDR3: CASSFNGGETQYF. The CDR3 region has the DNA TGCGCCAGCAGCTTTAATGGTGGGGAGACCCAGTACTTC.

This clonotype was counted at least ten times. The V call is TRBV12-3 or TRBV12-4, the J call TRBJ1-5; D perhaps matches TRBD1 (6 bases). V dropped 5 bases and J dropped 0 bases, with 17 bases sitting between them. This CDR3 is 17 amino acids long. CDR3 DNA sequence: TGTGCCAGCAGTCCCTTGGTAGGGGGGGCTAGCAATCAGCCCCAGCATTTT. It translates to CASSPLVGGASNQPQHF.

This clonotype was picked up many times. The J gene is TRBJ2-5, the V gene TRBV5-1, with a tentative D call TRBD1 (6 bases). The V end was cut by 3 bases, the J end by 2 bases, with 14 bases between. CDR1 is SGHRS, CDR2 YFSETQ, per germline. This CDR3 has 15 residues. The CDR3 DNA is TGCGCCAGCAGCTACCTTGGGACACCTCAAGAGACCCAGTACTTC. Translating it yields CASSYLGTPQETQYF.

CDR3 amino acids: CASSTRLAGRDTQYF. The CDR3 region has the DNA TGTGCCAGCTCGACCAGACTAGCGGGGAGAGATACGCAGTATTTT. The rearrangement links TRBV18 to TRBJ2-3, with 11 bases lining up with TRBD2. CDR1 and CDR2 (germline): KGHSH, LQKENI. The CDR3 is 15 residues long. V lost 6 bases to trimming and J lost 5 bases; unmatched junction nucleotides: 7.

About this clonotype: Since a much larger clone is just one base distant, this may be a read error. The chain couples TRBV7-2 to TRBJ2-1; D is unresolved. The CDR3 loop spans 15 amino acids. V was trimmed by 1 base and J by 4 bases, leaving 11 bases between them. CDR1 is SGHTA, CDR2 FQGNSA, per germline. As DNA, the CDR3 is TGTGCCAGCAGCTTAGAAGTGGATCGGTACAATGAGCAGTTCTTC. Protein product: CASSLEVDRYNEQFF.